The present entry profiles one TCR beta chain with its context. Germline V gives CDR1 KGHSH, CDR2 LQKENI. The V and J ends lost 3 bases and 4 bases, in that order; junction bases with no gene match: 5. This CDR3 region has 15 residues. This entry belongs to a study of T cell changes during pregnancy in multiple sclerosis. The repertoire was sequenced with immunoSEQ multiplex PCR; TCRdb's copy has only in-frame clones and lacks some. The data contain about 36,000 clones, around 92% of them singletons. The material was CD4+ T cells from peripheral blood mononuclear cells, obtained in the second trimester of pregnancy. The chain combines TRBV18 with TRBJ1-1, with 10 positions matching TRBD1. This TCR was recovered from a female donor in good health, enrolled as a control in a pregnancy study. The CDR3 spells CASSPMGQGSTEAFF. In DNA, the CDR3 is TGTGCCAGCTCACCTATGGGACAGGGGTCCACTGAAGCTTTCTTT.